The 28 T cell receptor beta chains below all came from one sample that was sequenced in a study of human T cells and chemical hapten exposure. One entry per CDR3 protein results from TCRdb running MiXCR on the RACE reads. The table has under 400,000 distinct CDR3 sequences, 4% to 6% seen once. Time point specified: pre-sensitization, week 0. The treatment was: therapeutic diphenylcyclopropenone sensitization with weekly scalp DPC. Source: whole blood, taken in connection with sensitization to the hapten diphenylcyclopropenone (DPC). The receptors come from a woman aged 45-65 years with alopecia areata. Some clones in this sample may be carry-over from other donors' samples.

This chain joins TRBV29-1 and TRBJ2-5, with 14 nucleotides matching TRBD2. The germline gives CDR1 SQVTM, CDR2 ANQGSEA. The CDR3 is 14 residues long. J was trimmed by 5 bases and V by 7 bases; bases with no gene match: 6. The CDR3 bases are TGCAGCGCCATGGGACTAGCGGGAGTTGAGACCCAGTACTTC. Protein sequence: CSAMGLAGVETQYF. Based on the CDR3 plus reference TRBV29-1 and TRBJ2-5, the full variable domain is SAVISQKPSRDICQRGTSLTIQCQVDSQVTMMFWYRQQPGQSLTLIATANQGSEATYESGFVIDKFPISRPNLTFSTLTVSNMSPEDSSIYLCSAMGLAGVETQYFGPGTRLLVL.

The rearrangement joins TRBV28 to TRBJ2-7; 12 bases agree with TRBD1. Germline V CDR1 and CDR2: MDHEN, SYDVKM. The CDR3 runs 14 residues. With 10 bases clipped from V and 6 bases from J, the junction kept 10 bases outside the gene matches. CDR3 amino acids: CATLGQGAPGEQYF. The CDR3 DNA follows: TGTGCCACTTTGGGACAGGGGGCGCCTGGCGAGCAGTACTTC.

This clonotype occurred a few times. V is TRBV6-5 and J is TRBJ1-5; a possible D gene is TRBD1 (6 bases). Germline CDR1 MNHEY, CDR2 SVGAGI. V lost 5 bases and J 5 bases, leaving 13 bases between the germline ends. CDR3 size: 14 residues. The CDR3 spells CASSKGQRDQPQHF. The CDR3 nucleotides read TGTGCCAGCAGTAAAGGACAGCGAGATCAGCCCCAGCATTTT.

This clonotype appeared many times. This chain joins TRBV9 and TRBJ2-3; D may be TRBD1 (6 bases). V lost 1 base to trimming and J lost 3 bases, with 12 bases between them. The CDR3 has 15 residues. Germline values: CDR1 SGDLS, CDR2 YYNGEE. CDR3: CASSVWGTYTDTQYF. The CDR3 DNA reads as TGTGCCAGCAGCGTATGGGGGACATATACAGATACGCAGTATTTT.

This clonotype was detected many times. This rearrangement joins TRBV12-3 or TRBV12-4 to TRBJ2-7, with 7 bases identical to TRBD2. J gave up 3 bases and V 3 bases, and 2 bases lay outside the gene matches. This CDR3 contains 13 residues. The CDR3 nucleotides are TGTGCCAGCAGTTTGGGGGGGTACTACGAGCAGTACTTC. Its translation is CASSLGGYYEQYF.

The chain links TRBV7-4 to TRBJ1-5; no reliable D call. Looked up from germline, CDR1 is SGHVT and CDR2 is SQSDAQ. V lost 1 base, J lost 4 bases, and 11 bases lay in between. The CDR3 has 15 amino acids. CDR3 loop: CASSLDRKGNQPQHF. In nucleotides, the CDR3 is TGTGCCAGCAGCTTAGACAGAAAGGGAAATCAGCCCCAGCATTTT.

This clonotype was seen repeatedly, ten times or more. The chain links TRBV5-6 to TRBJ1-3; 8 bases map to TRBD1. The germline V gene encodes CDR1 SGHDT and CDR2 YYEEEE. Trimming cost V 2 bases and J 2 bases; bases outside gene matches: 3. The CDR3 contains 15 residues. CDR3 bases: TGTGCCAGCAGCTTCCGGACAGGGCCTGGAAACACCATATATTTT. It codes for CASSFRTGPGNTIYF. Filled out from reference TRBV5-6 and TRBJ1-3, the complete variable domain reads DAGVTQSPTHLIKTRGQQVTLRCSPKSGHDTVSWYQQALGQGPQFIFQYYEEEERQRGNFPDRFSGHQFPNYSSELNVNALLLGDSALYLCASSFRTGPGNTIYFGEGSWLTVV.

This clonotype was detected ten times or more. This chain joins TRBV3-1 and TRBJ2-1; 8 nucleotides align to TRBD2. Germline lookup yields CDR1 LGHDT and CDR2 YNNKEL (reference sequence). V lost 6 bases to trimming and J lost 2 bases; unmatched junction nucleotides: 3. There are 14 residues in the CDR3. The DNA for the CDR3 is TGTGCCAGCAGACCGGGACTAGCCTACAATGAGCAGTTCTTC. As protein: CASRPGLAYNEQFF.

The gene calls are TRBV7-2 and TRBJ1-3; TRBD1 matches 8 bases. CDR3 length: 16 amino acids. The germline V gene has CDR1 SGHTA and CDR2 FQGNSA. The J segment lost 0 bases and the V segment lost 5 bases, leaving 6 bases of the junction unmatched. DNA of the CDR3: TGTGCCAGCAGCGAGCGACAGGGGCACTCTGGAAACACCATATATTTT. Translated: CASSERQGHSGNTIYF.

In its sample, this clonotype was seen many times. The rearrangement uses TRBV6-6 and TRBJ1-1; the D is unclear. Between the trimmed V and J ends, which lost 4 bases and 1 base, there was a span of 10 bases. Per germline, CDR1 MNHNY and CDR2 SVGAGI (reference sequence). The CDR3 is 14 residues long. As DNA, the CDR3 is TGTGCCAGCAGTTCCGGTGTGTGGAACACTGAAGCTTTCTTT. Translated, it gives CASSSGVWNTEAFF.

This clonotype was counted only a few times. The chain recombines TRBV29-1 with TRBJ2-4; D not certain. CDR3 size: 15 residues. V dropped 1 base and J dropped 0 bases, with 10 bases sitting between them. CDR1 is SQVTM, CDR2 ANQGSEA, per germline. The CDR3 loop is CSVEGHPTAKNIQYF. CDR3 bases: TGCAGCGTTGAAGGACACCCCACAGCCAAAAACATTCAGTACTTC.

The V and J genes are TRBV6-5 and TRBJ1-4; the D gene is possibly TRBD1 (5 bases). The germline V and J ends were trimmed by 4 bases and 8 bases, with 20 bases remaining between them. The CDR3 sequence is 16 residues long. Germline CDR1 is MNHEY and CDR2 is SVGAGI. CDR3 sequence: CASSSHAFGGDEKLFF. The DNA of the CDR3 is TGTGCCAGCAGTTCCCACGCTTTCGGGGGAGACGAAAAACTGTTTTTT.

To note about this clonotype: A much larger clone differs by one base, so this may be a read error. The chain employs TRBV6-5 and TRBJ1-5, with D perhaps TRBD1 (6 bases). CDR3 size: 14 residues. Germline V gene data show CDR1 as MNHEY and CDR2 as SVGAGI. Deletions cut 8 bases from V and 2 bases from J, with 13 bases between. As DNA, the CDR3 is TGTGCCAGCGGGATATCAGGGGGCAATCAGCCCCAGCATTTT. This encodes CASGISGGNQPQHF.

The chain recombines TRBV28 with TRBJ2-3; 12 bases agree with TRBD2. The length of the CDR3 is 16 residues. V gave up 5 bases and J gave up 3 bases; unmatched junction bases: 6. The germline V gene has CDR1 MDHEN and CDR2 SYDVKM. The CDR3 reads CASSPNGLAGTDTQYF. In nucleotides, the CDR3 is TGTGCCAGCAGTCCCAACGGACTAGCGGGAACAGATACGCAGTATTTT. Supplemented by reference TRBV28 and TRBJ2-3, the full variable domain reads DVKVTQSSRYLVKRTGEKVFLECVQDMDHENMFWYRQDPGLGLRLIYFSYDVKMKEKGDIPEGYSVSREKKERFSLILESASTNQTSMYLCASSPNGLAGTDTQYFGPGTRLTVL.

This clonotype was seen ten or more times. This rearrangement joins TRBV7-9 to TRBJ2-3; D uncertain. The CDR3 spans 12 residues. Germline loops: CDR1 SEHNR, CDR2 FQNEAQ (reference sequence). V was shortened by 1 base and J by 4 bases, with 3 bases between the two germline ends. CDR3 nucleotides: TGTGCCAGCAGCTTAGGGGCAGATACGCAGTATTTT. Protein sequence: CASSLGADTQYF.

This clonotype was seen only a few times. V usage is TRBV12-3 or TRBV12-4 and J usage is TRBJ1-2; the D is unclear. The V end was cut by 5 bases, the J end by 6 bases, with 13 bases between. The length of the CDR3 is 13 residues. CDR3 coding DNA: TGTGCCAGCAGTACCCCCGACCTTAATGGCTACACCTTC. Translated: CASSTPDLNGYTF.

In its sample, this clonotype was seen many times. This chain connects TRBV7-2 to TRBJ1-4, with TRBD1 matching 7 bases. The CDR3 consists of 15 residues. CDR1 and CDR2 from the germline V gene are SGHTA and FQGNSA. With 4 bases clipped from V and 0 bases from J, the junction kept 2 bases outside the gene matches. The CDR3 nucleotides read TGTGCCAGCAGCTCTCAGGGGGCAACTAATGAAAAACTGTTTTTT. This codes for CASSSQGATNEKLFF.

This clonotype was counted at least ten times. The chain joins TRBV12-3 or TRBV12-4 to TRBJ2-3; possible D gene TRBD2, 5 bases. CDR3 length: 15 amino acids. V dropped 5 bases and J dropped 1 base, with 13 bases sitting between them. CDR3 loop: CASSPARGGTDTQYF. Written as DNA, the CDR3 is TGTGCCAGCAGTCCGGCACGGGGTGGCACAGATACGCAGTATTTT.

The chain recombines TRBV20-1 with TRBJ2-5; TRBD1 is a possible D gene (6 bases). The V end lost 5 bases, the J end lost 5 bases, and 15 bases lay between the germline ends. Germline V gene sequence: CDR1 DFQATT, CDR2 SNEGSKA (reference sequence). This CDR3 region has 13 residues. The DNA for the CDR3 is TGCAGTGCTGCCGATACAGGGACGGAGACCCAGTACTTC. Protein sequence: CSAADTGTETQYF.

The chain links TRBV13 to TRBJ1-6, with a tentative D call TRBD1 (5 bases). V was clipped by 4 bases and J by 8 bases, with 18 bases between them. The germline V gene has CDR1 PRHDT and CDR2 FYEKMQ (reference sequence). This CDR3 is built from 16 residues. This chain's CDR3 is CASSSPTTKGDSPLHF. CDR3 in DNA: TGTGCCAGCAGCTCCCCTACAACCAAAGGGGATTCACCCCTCCACTTT. The full variable domain, with the rest looked up from reference TRBV13 and TRBJ1-6, is AAGVIQSPRHLIKEKRETATLKCYPIPRHDTVYWYQQGPGQDPQFLISFYEKMQSDKGSIPDRFSAQQFSDYHSELNMSSLELGDSALYFCASSSPTTKGDSPLHFGNGTRLTVT.

This clonotype came up many times. This chain joins TRBV29-1 and TRBJ2-3; a weak D match, TRBD2 (5 bases). V gave up 8 bases and J gave up 0 bases, with 12 bases separating them. Germline V gene data show CDR1 as SQVTM and CDR2 as ANQGSEA. The CDR3 covers 13 residues. CDR3 protein: CSTHGGSTDTQYF. For the CDR3, the DNA is TGCAGCACCCATGGCGGGAGCACAGATACGCAGTATTTT.

This clonotype was counted at least ten times. The rearrangement uses TRBV10-3 and TRBJ2-5, with a possible D match to TRBD1 (5 bases). CDR3 length: 13 amino acids. Per the germline V gene, CDR1 is ENHRY and CDR2 is SYGVKD. V was shortened by 9 bases and J by 2 bases, with 13 bases between the two germline ends. The CDR3 DNA is TGTGCCATAAGGGGCGCGGAACAAGAGACCCAGTACTTC. Its translation is CAIRGAEQETQYF.

This clonotype was recorded a few times. The gene calls are TRBV5-1 and TRBJ2-2; no reliable D call. Germline CDR1 SGHRS, CDR2 YFSETQ. The CDR3 covers 14 residues. The ends were cut back, 2 bases at V and 0 bases at J, with 5 bases in the middle. In nucleotides, the CDR3 is TGCGCCAGCAGCTTTTTAGCGAACACCGGGGAGCTGTTTTTT. The encoded protein is CASSFLANTGELFF.

This clonotype appeared many times. This rearrangement joins TRBV7-2 to TRBJ1-4; possibly TRBD1 for D (6 bases). Per the germline V gene, CDR1 is SGHTA and CDR2 is FQGNSA. The CDR3 runs to 14 residues. V lost 6 bases to trimming and J lost 10 bases, with 18 bases between them. As DNA, the CDR3 is TGTGCCAGCAGTTCCCGGGACACTATAGCAAAACTGTTTTTT. It specifies CASSSRDTIAKLFF.

In its sample, this clonotype was seen a few times. The V gene is TRBV27, the J gene TRBJ2-7; 8 nucleotides agree with TRBD1. In germline, CDR1 is MNHEY, CDR2 SMNVEV (reference sequence). V trimming: 6 bases; J trimming: 2 bases; junction bases outside the gene matches: 6. The CDR3 has 14 amino acids. This CDR3 is CASSLQGVPYEQYF. The CDR3 DNA is TGTGCCAGCAGCCTACAGGGGGTCCCCTACGAGCAGTACTTC.

This clonotype came up many times. The V and J genes are TRBV7-2 and TRBJ2-3; TRBD2 agrees at 8 bases. V shed 7 bases and J 2 bases; nucleotides not matched to a gene: 11. The germline V gene has CDR1 SGHTA and CDR2 FQGNSA. The CDR3 loop spans 16 amino acids. The DNA of the CDR3 is TGTGCCAGCATCCCCAGCGGGGGTGGGTACACAGATACGCAGTATTTT. It specifies CASIPSGGGYTDTQYF.

This clonotype has just a few counts. The chain links TRBV29-1 to TRBJ1-5, with 7 bases lining up with TRBD1. Germline V gene sequence: CDR1 SQVTM, CDR2 ANQGSEA. V shed 6 bases, J shed 11 bases, and the junction held 13 bases outside the gene matches. This CDR3 is built from 13 residues. CDR3 DNA: TGCAGCGTGGGGACAGATACGCGCGGGGCCCAGCATTTT. This sequence encodes CSVGTDTRGAQHF.

This clonotype turned up a few times. The rearrangement uses TRBV10-3 and TRBJ2-7; TRBD1 might be the D (5 bases). The CDR3 has 14 residues. Germline V gene data show CDR1 as ENHRY and CDR2 as SYGVKD. V was trimmed by 2 bases and J by 1 base, leaving 9 bases between them. The CDR3 region is CAISETGLSYEQYF. DNA of the CDR3: TGTGCCATCAGTGAGACAGGATTGTCCTACGAGCAGTACTTC.